One T cell receptor beta chain is described in this entry. What it recognizes is unknown. The sample comes from a study of long-term antiretroviral therapy in people with HIV. Study-level findings and limits: Controls exceeded HIV repertoires in CDR3 length range. Within the repertoire, clones expanded before ART were dominant at all time points. After ART, diversity increased yet remained lower than transplant donor controls.

The assay, immunoSEQ v3.0, was run at survey level. This table comes from immunoSEQ multiplex PCR, and its TCRdb copy is limited to in-frame clones, with some not included. The table has around 33,000 clones, around four fifths seen once; the top ten hold 7.9%. This TCR was sampled from a man aged 18-30 years with HIV. This specimen was unsorted PBMCs, taken 0.4 years before starting antiretroviral therapy.

The CDR3, as DNA: TGTGCCAGCAGTGATGGACTAGCGGGAGCCTTTTACGAGCAGTACTTC. It encodes CASSDGLAGAFYEQYF. The chain has TRBV25-1 and TRBJ2-7, with 13 bases fitting TRBD2. CDR1 and CDR2 from the germline V gene are MGHDK and SYGVNS. CDR3 length: 16 amino acids. J lost 4 bases, V lost 3 bases, and 6 bases had no gene match.